This T cell receptor (beta chain) was sequenced during a study of blood T cell repertoires in COVID-19. Background on the study: Researchers got acute and convalescent COVID-19 samples from the United States, Italy and Spain. In each case, the material was cDNA or gDNA derived from T cells, B-cell-depleted T cells, or PBMCs.

V lost 3 bases, J lost 4 bases, and 1 base stayed unmatched. The germline V gene encodes CDR1 SEHNR and CDR2 FQNEAQ (reference sequence). The CDR3 extends over 13 amino acids. As processed by the authors: Nucleated cell counts were estimated from reference gene primer amplification. Data came from immunoSEQ multiplex PCR; TCRdb stores just in-frame clones and leaves some out. The DNA was the basis for D and trimming; V, J and clone size are from that table. The sample includes just under 55,000 clones, about nine tenths of them seen just once. The source of this sequence is a middle-aged woman with active COVID-19. The chain uses TRBV7-9 and TRBJ1-2, with 8 bases matching TRBD1. Sequenced: peripheral blood. This CDR3 is CASSFTGGYGYTF. In nucleotides, the CDR3 is TGTGCCAGCAGCTTTACAGGGGGCTATGGCTACACCTTC. The full variable domain, completed using reference TRBV7-9 and TRBJ1-2, is DTGVSQNPRHKITKRGQNVTFRCDPISEHNRLYWYRQTLGQGPEFLTYFQNEAQLEKSRLLSDRFSAERPKGSFSTLEIQRTEQGDSAMYLCASSFTGGYGYTFGSGTRLTVV.